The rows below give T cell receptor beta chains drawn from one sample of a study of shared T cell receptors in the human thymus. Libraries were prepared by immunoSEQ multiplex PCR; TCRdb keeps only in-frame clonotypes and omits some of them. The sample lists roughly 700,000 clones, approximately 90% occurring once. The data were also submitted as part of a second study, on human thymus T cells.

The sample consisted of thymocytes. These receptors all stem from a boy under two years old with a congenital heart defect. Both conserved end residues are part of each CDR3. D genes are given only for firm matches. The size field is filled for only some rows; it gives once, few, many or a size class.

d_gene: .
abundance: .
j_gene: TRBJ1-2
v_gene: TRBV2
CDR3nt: TGTGCCAGCAGATGGCCTAATCGGGGGTCTAACTATGGCTACACCTTC
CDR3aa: CASRWPNRGSNYGYTF

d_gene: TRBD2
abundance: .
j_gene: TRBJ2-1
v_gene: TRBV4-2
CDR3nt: TGTGCCAGCAGGAACGGAGCGGGAGGGTACAATGAGCAGTTCTTC
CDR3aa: CASRNGAGGYNEQFF

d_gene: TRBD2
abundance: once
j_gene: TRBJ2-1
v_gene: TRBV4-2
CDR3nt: TGTGCCAGCAGCACTCGCGGTAGCGGGACCCCCTACAATGAGCAGTTCTTC
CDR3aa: CASSTRGSGTPYNEQFF

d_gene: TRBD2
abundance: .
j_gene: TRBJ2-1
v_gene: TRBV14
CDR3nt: TGTGCCAGCAGCCAAGATTACCACCTAGCGGGAGTGGGTTCCTACAATGAGCAGTTCTTC
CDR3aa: CASSQDYHLAGVGSYNEQFF

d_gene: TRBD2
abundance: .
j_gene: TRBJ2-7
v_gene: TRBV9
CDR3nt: TGTGCCAGCAGCGTAGTTGGGACTAGCGGCTCCTACGAGCAGTACTTC
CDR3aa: CASSVVGTSGSYEQYF

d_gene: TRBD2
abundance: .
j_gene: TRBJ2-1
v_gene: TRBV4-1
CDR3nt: TGCGCCAGCAGCCAAGGACTAGCGGGAGGCCATGAGCAGTTCTTC
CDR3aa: CASSQGLAGGHEQFF

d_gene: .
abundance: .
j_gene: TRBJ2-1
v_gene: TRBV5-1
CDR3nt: TGCGCCAGCAGCTTACAGCGGGTCTCCTACAATGAGCAGTTCTTC
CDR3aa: CASSLQRVSYNEQFF

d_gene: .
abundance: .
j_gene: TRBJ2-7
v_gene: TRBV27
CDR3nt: TGTGCCAGCAGTTTAAGCCTCCTCGGAGACCACGAGCAGTACTTC
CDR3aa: CASSLSLLGDHEQYF

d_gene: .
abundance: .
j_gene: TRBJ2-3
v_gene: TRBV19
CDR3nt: TGTGCCAGTAGTATAGGATCTAAGCGGTACACAGATACGCAGTATTTT
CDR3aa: CASSIGSKRYTDTQYF

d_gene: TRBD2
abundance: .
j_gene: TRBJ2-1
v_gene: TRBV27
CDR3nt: TGTGCCAGCAGTCCGATGGGACTAGAGCATTGGGTTGAGCAGTTCTTC
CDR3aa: CASSPMGLEHWVEQFF

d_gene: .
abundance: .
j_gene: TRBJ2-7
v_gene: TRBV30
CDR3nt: TGTGCCTGGAGTGAACCGACATACGAGCAGTACTTC
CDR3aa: CAWSEPTYEQYF

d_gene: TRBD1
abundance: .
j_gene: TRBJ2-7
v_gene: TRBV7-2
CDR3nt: TGTGCCAGCAGCCCCGGACAGGGATACGAGCAGTACTTC
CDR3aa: CASSPGQGYEQYF

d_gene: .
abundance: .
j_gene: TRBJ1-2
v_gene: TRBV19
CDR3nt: TGTGCCAGTAGTATTCAGGGCGCGACACCCTCAATTCTCGATGGCTACACCTTC
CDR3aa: CASSIQGATPSILDGYTF

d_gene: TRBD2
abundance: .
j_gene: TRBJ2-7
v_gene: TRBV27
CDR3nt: TGTGCCAGCAGTATCTTACTAGCGGGCCACTACGAGCAGTACTTC
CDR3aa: CASSILLAGHYEQYF

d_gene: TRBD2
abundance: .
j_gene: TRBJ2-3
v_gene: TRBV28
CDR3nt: TGTGCCAGCAGTTTTCAAGCTAACCGAATACCCCGCAGACTAGCGGGATTGGCAGATACGCAGTATTTT
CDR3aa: CASSFQANRIPRRLAGLADTQYF

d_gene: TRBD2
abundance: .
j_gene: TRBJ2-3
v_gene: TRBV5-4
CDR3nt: TGTGCCAGCAGCTCACTAGCGGGATGGACAGATACGCAGTATTTT
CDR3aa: CASSSLAGWTDTQYF

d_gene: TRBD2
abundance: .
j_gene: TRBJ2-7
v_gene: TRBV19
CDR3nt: TGTGCCAGTAGTTTACCGGGACTAGCTTACGAGCAGTACTTC
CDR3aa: CASSLPGLAYEQYF

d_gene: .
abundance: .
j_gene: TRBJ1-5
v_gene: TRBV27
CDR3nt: TGTGCCAGCGCCCCCCAAGGCGGGAGACATTGGGTCCTCCAGCCCCAGCATTTT
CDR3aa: CASAPQGGRHWVLQPQHF

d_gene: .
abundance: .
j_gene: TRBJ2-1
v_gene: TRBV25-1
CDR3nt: TGTGCCAGCAGGCCGCTAGTGGCGGGATTCTACAATGAGCAGTTCTTC
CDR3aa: CASRPLVAGFYNEQFF

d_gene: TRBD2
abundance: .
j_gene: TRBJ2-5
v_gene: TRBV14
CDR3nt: TGTGCCAGCAGCCAAGATGGTGGGCGGGAGGGCCGAGAGACCCAGTACTTC
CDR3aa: CASSQDGGREGRETQYF

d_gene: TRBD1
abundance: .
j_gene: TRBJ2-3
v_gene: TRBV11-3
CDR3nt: TGTGCCAGCAGCCTACAGGGGGCTGAGACAGATACGCAGTATTTT
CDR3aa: CASSLQGAETDTQYF

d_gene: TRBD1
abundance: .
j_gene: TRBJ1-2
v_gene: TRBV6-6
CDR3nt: TGTGCCAGCAGTTACCCTAGGGGGCGGATGAGTGATGGCTACACCTTC
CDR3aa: CASSYPRGRMSDGYTF

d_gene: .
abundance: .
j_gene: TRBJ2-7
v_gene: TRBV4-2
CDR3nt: TGTGCCAGCAGCCAAGCATACGGCAGCGAAGCTCAGTACGAGCAGTACTTC
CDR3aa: CASSQAYGSEAQYEQYF

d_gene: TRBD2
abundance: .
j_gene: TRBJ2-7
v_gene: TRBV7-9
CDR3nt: TGTGCCAGCAGCCTGCACCGGACTAGCGGCACCTACGAGCAGTACTTC
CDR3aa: CASSLHRTSGTYEQYF

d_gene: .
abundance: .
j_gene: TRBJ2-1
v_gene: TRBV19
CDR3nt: TGTGCCAGCGCGTCTCATGTCCGGGGGTCTTACAATGAGCAGTTCTTC
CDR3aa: CASASHVRGSYNEQFF

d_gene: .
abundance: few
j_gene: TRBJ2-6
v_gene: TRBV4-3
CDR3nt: TGCGCCAGCAGCCAACGCAGCTCTGGGGCCAACGTCCTGACTTTC
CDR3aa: CASSQRSSGANVLTF

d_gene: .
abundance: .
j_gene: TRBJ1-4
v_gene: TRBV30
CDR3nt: TGTGCCTGGGGGGCCAGGTTGGGTGCTAATGAAAAACTGTTTTTT
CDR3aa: CAWGARLGANEKLFF

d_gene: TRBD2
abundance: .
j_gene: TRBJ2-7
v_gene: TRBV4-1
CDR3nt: TGCGCCAGCAGCCTGGGGACTAGCGGGATCTACGAGCAGTACTTC
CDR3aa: CASSLGTSGIYEQYF

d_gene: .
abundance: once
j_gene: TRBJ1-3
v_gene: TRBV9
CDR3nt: TGTGCCAGCAGCCCGCACCACTTTACTGTAGCGGGTTCTGGAAACACCATATATTTT
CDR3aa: CASSPHHFTVAGSGNTIYF

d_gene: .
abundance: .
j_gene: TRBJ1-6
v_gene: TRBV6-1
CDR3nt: TGTGCCAGCAGTGAATTCGGGGGGCGGTATAATTCACCCCTCCACTTT
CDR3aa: CASSEFGGRYNSPLHF

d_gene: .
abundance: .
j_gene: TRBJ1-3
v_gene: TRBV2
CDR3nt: TGTGCCAGCAGTGACGGGGAGTCGGGAAACACCATATATTTT
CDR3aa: CASSDGESGNTIYF

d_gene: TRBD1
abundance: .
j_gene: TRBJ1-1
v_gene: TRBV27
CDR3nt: TGTGCCAGCAGTTTCTCGAGGGACAGGGATCACGCTGAAGCTTTCTTT
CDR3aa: CASSFSRDRDHAEAFF

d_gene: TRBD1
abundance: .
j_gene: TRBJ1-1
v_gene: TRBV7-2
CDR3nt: TGTGCCAGCAGCTTGGGGACAGGGGAGACTGAAGCTTTCTTT
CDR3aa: CASSLGTGETEAFF

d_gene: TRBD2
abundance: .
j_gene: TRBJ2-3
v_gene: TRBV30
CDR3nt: TGTGCCGCAAAGGTGCGGGAGGATACAGATACGCAGTATTTT
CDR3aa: CAAKVREDTDTQYF

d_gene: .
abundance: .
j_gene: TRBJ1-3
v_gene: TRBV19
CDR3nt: TGTGCCAGTAAGGACAGCTCTGGAAACACCATATATTTT
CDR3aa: CASKDSSGNTIYF

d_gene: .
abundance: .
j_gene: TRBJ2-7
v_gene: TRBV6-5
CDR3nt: TGTGCCAGCACGAACCCCCGGGACACCCCCTACGAGCAGTACTTC
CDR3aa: CASTNPRDTPYEQYF